This TCR beta chain emerged from a study of T cell repertoires in ileal Crohn's disease. Findings and limits, study-wide: Active smokers at surgery had more clonal expansions than non-smokers. Mucosal expansions were suggested to be mainly CD8 T cells. Every patient over 26.8% clonality showed endoscopic recurrence.

Approximately 500 nanograms of biopsy DNA per sample underwent TCRB immunosequencing. Using immunoSEQ multiplex PCR, the repertoire was profiled, and TCRdb retains in-frame clones only, with some absent. Seen here are 15,000 to 20,000 clones, 72% observed once, and the top ten hold 4.2%. Looked up from germline, CDR1 is SGDLS and CDR2 is YYNGEE. This CDR3 has 12 residues. Trimming took 0 bases from V and 9 from J, leaving 9 bases between them. Time point described: neoterminal ileum biopsy at postoperative endoscopy, about 6 months after surgery. About this clone: Its antigen is as yet unknown. Other DNA sequences in this sample translate to the same CDR3.

Material: ileal tissue. This chain uses TRBV9 with TRBJ1-1; D is ambiguous. This clonotype was obtained from an adult with Crohn's disease. Here the CDR3 reads CASSVGTGKAFF. CDR3 coding DNA: TGTGCCAGCAGCGTAGGGACGGGGAAAGCTTTCTTT.